This T cell receptor beta chain was captured in a study of T-cell reconstitution after alpha-beta-depleted transplantation in children (dated by TCRdb to 2016 to 2017). Broadly, across the study: Using TCR repertoire profiling, the study quantitatively followed how T-cell immune reconstitution unfolded in children after TCRalphabeta/CD19-depleted allogeneic hematopoietic cell transplantation.

The table lists this clonotype with many counts. Its specific antigen is unknown. The sample holds no much larger clone one base away, and base qualities are not on file. Receptor libraries were prepared by PCR. Sequencer: Illumina HiSeq 2500. TCR library preparation used molecular barcoding, with unique molecular identifiers applied to normalize quantification of the TCRbeta repertoire. Through fastp at Q25 and MiXCR, TCRdb rebuilt clones from the public reads, retaining in-frame beta chains. One record per CDR3 amino acid sequence lists the most common genes and DNA. Within this sample are approximately 83,000 distinct CDR3 sequences, with 7.5% to 9.5% of them counted one time only. The ten largest make up just under 7% of the sample. CDR1 and CDR2, looked up from the germline V gene (reference sequence), are SEHNR and FQNEAQ. The CDR3 runs 16 residues from the cysteine to the phenylalanine. CDR3 DNA only is kept here, 48 bases in frame from base 1. V sheds 5 bases and J sheds 2 bases, leaving 16 bases between their ends.

The TCR was taken from a human donor who donated a stem cell graft to a child with congenital amegakaryocytic thrombocytopenia. This chain is built from TRBV7-9 and TRBJ1-3; a tentative D call is TRBD1 (5 bases match). The sequencing used PBMCs from the stem cell graft donor, collected from the stem cell graft. The sequence in DNA is TGTGCCAGCAGCCCAACCCGAGGGACCGCTGGAAACACCATATATTTT. Its amino acids are CASSPTRGTAGNTIYF.